These 32 T cell receptor beta chains originate from one sample sequenced in a study of tumor-infiltrating lymphocytes in localized non-small cell lung cancer. The protocol was immunoSEQ multiplex PCR, while the TCRdb copy is restricted to in-frame clones and leaves out a portion. The sample has around 7,200 clones; about 61% are singletons. The sequenced sample consisted of lung tumor tissue. All receptors derive from a human donor with non-small cell lung cancer.

This clone was recorded a few times. The chain couples TRBV11-2 to TRBJ1-2; a possible D gene is TRBD1 (6 bases). CDR1 and CDR2 from the germline V gene are SGHAT and FQNNGV. This CDR3 region has 15 residues. V was pared by 3 bases and J by 5 bases, with 16 bases between. As DNA, the CDR3 is TGTGCCAGCAGCTTGGCCCCAGGACAGCCTTATGGCTACACCTTC. It yields the protein CASSLAPGQPYGYTF.

This clone ranks as medium-sized. V gene TRBV6-5 combines with J gene TRBJ1-1; possible D gene TRBD1, 6 bases. Germline CDR1 and CDR2: MNHEY and SVGAGI. Between the trimmed V and J ends, which lost 7 bases and 4 bases, there was a span of 16 bases. The length of the CDR3 is 14 residues. The DNA of the CDR3 is TGTGCCAGCACCTTGACAGGTTATCGCACTGAAGCTTTCTTT. Translation gives CASTLTGYRTEAFF.

This clone was detected once. This chain links TRBV19 with TRBJ2-2, with 11 nucleotides matching TRBD1. V lost 4 bases, J lost 5 bases, and 3 bases stayed unmatched. The germline V gene encodes CDR1 LNHDA and CDR2 SQIVND (reference sequence). The CDR3 has 15 amino acids. The CDR3 reads CASSKGDRGTGELFF. The CDR3 DNA reads TGTGCCAGTAGTAAAGGGGACAGGGGGACCGGGGAGCTGTTTTTT.

The chain has TRBV5-1 and TRBJ2-7; 10 positions match TRBD1. Germline assignment: CDR1 SGHRS and CDR2 YFSETQ. J lost 4 bases, V lost 4 bases, and 5 bases had no gene match. The CDR3 has 14 residues. As DNA, the CDR3 is TGCGCCAGCAGCGAGGACAGGGGGGGGTACGAGCAGTACTTC. Amino acids: CASSEDRGGYEQYF.

This clone has only a few counts. The chain combines TRBV5-4 with TRBJ1-1, with 11 bases matching TRBD1. The CDR3 extends over 14 amino acids. CDR1 SGHNT and CDR2 YYREEE come from the germline V gene (reference sequence). The J segment lost 5 bases and the V segment lost 3 bases, leaving 3 bases of the junction unmatched. In DNA form, the CDR3 reads TGTGCCAGCAGCTCGGACAGGGGGCGGACTGAAGCTTTCTTT. Translating gives CASSSDRGRTEAFF.

The chain is built from TRBV7-6 and TRBJ1-2; 10 bases are shared with TRBD1. Germline loops: CDR1 SGHVS, CDR2 FNYEAQ. V lost 5 bases, J lost 3 bases, and 12 bases stayed unmatched. The CDR3 extends over 17 amino acids. The CDR3 sequence: CASSAYTGTGVDYGYTF. CDR3 coding DNA: TGTGCCAGCAGCGCTTATACCGGGACAGGGGTCGACTATGGCTACACCTTC.

The genes are TRBV2 and TRBJ2-1; D perhaps matches TRBD1 (7 bases). This CDR3 contains 15 residues. Germline-derived CDR1 and CDR2 are SNHLY and FYNNEI. Trimming shortened V by 8 bases and J by 7 bases, and 21 bases separated the two germline ends. The CDR3 DNA follows: TGTGCCAGCCGAGAGGGCAGGGGGACTTTGAATGAGCAGTTCTTC. It codes for CASREGRGTLNEQFF.

The rearrangement joins TRBV27 to TRBJ2-5; TRBD2 might be the D (7 bases). With 6 bases removed from V and 4 bases from J, the gap between germline ends came to 15 bases. The CDR3 has 14 residues. Germline V lookup: CDR1 MNHEY, CDR2 SMNVEV (reference sequence). CDR3 sequence (DNA): TGTGCCAGCAGGGTAGGGGGGGTGGGAGAGACCCAGTACTTC. Its protein product is CASRVGGVGETQYF.

The rearrangement links TRBV21-1 to TRBJ2-5; the D call in the table, TRBD2, was not verified against the DNA. TRBV21-1 is a listed pseudogene. There are 10 residues in the CDR3. In nucleotides, the CDR3 is TGTGCCAGCAGCGGAGGGACCCAGTACTTC. Translating it yields CASSGGTQYF.

The chain joins TRBV19 to TRBJ1-1; no firm D call. This CDR3 region has 13 residues. Germline lookup yields CDR1 LNHDA and CDR2 SQIVND (reference sequence). With 5 bases removed from V and 4 bases from J, the gap between germline ends came to 11 bases. This CDR3 reads CASSASRSTEAFF. CDR3 sequence (DNA): TGTGCCAGTAGTGCATCACGGAGCACTGAAGCTTTCTTT.

V and J are TRBV4-1 and TRBJ2-2; D is undetermined. Looked up from germline, CDR1 is MGHRA and CDR2 is YSYEKL. CDR3 size: 13 residues. Trimming pared 3 bases from V and 2 bases from J, leaving 4 bases between. The CDR3 region is CASSHRNTGELFF. The CDR3 DNA follows: TGCGCCAGCAGCCACCGAAACACCGGGGAGCTGTTTTTT.

The chain uses TRBV6-6 and TRBJ2-7; tentatively, D is TRBD1 (5 bases). The CDR3 sequence is 13 residues long. Germline assignment: CDR1 MNHNY and CDR2 SVGAGI (reference sequence). Trimming took 0 bases from V and 5 from J, leaving 8 bases between them. The CDR3 nucleotides are TGTGCCAGCAGTTACTCTCAGGGTAACGAGCAGTACTTC. Translation: CASSYSQGNEQYF.

This chain connects TRBV7-2 to TRBJ2-7, with D uncertain. Between the trimmed V and J ends, which lost 1 base and 4 bases, there was a span of 5 bases. The V gene's germline CDR1 is SGHTA and CDR2 FQGNSA. This CDR3 is 12 amino acids long. The CDR3 is CASSLGAYEQYF. In DNA, the CDR3 is TGTGCCAGCAGCTTAGGGGCGTACGAGCAGTACTTC.

V and J are TRBV19 and TRBJ2-3, with 8 bases that match TRBD1. The ends lost 8 bases at V and 0 bases at J; junction bases unmatched: 4. Germline CDR1 LNHDA, CDR2 SQIVND (reference sequence). The CDR3 consists of 14 residues. This CDR3 reads CASGQGPSTDTQYF. The CDR3 DNA sequence: TGTGCCAGTGGACAGGGACCTAGCACAGATACGCAGTATTTT.

The CDR3 DNA follows: TGTGCCAGCACCCTGCTTGATAATTCACCCCTCCACTTT. Translating gives CASTLLDNSPLHF. The chain recombines TRBV6-5 with TRBJ1-6; no clear D. V was pared by 7 bases and J by 5 bases, with 9 bases between. The V gene's germline CDR1 is MNHEY and CDR2 SVGAGI. The CDR3 is 13 residues long.

The chain links TRBV5-1 to TRBJ2-2, with D perhaps TRBD2 (6 bases). This CDR3 region has 16 residues. Germline V gene lookup returns CDR1 SGHRS and CDR2 YFSETQ. Trimming pared 4 bases from V and 5 bases from J, leaving 18 bases between. CDR3 coding DNA: TGCGCCAGCAGCCCCCTACTAGCTGCGAGTACCGGGGAGCTGTTTTTT. Translated: CASSPLLAASTGELFF.

On this clone itself: Relative to the germline gene, one junction end is altered; a read error may explain this. The V call is TRBV4-2, the J call TRBJ2-7, with 11 bases fitting TRBD2. The CDR3 spans 13 residues. The germline V gene has CDR1 LGHNA and CDR2 YNFKEQ. CDR3 residues: CASSQVLAGENIF. For the CDR3, the DNA is TGTGCCAGCAGCCAAGTACTAGCGGGGGAGAACATATTC.

The rearrangement links TRBV10-3 to TRBJ1-4, with unresolved D. Trimming stripped 6 bases from V and 1 base from J, with 3 bases between. Germline CDR1 is ENHRY and CDR2 is SYGVKD. This CDR3 is built from 12 residues. CDR3 protein: CAISQTNEKLFF. CDR3 in DNA: TGTGCCATCAGCCAAACTAATGAAAAACTGTTTTTT.

The J gene is TRBJ2-5, the V gene TRBV27, with 11 bases aligning to TRBD2. V trimming: 5 bases; J trimming: 5 bases; junction bases outside the gene matches: 7. The CDR3 has 15 amino acids. Germline-derived CDR1 and CDR2 are MNHEY and SMNVEV (reference sequence). The CDR3 here is CASSPGLAGGETQYF. CDR3 DNA sequence: TGTGCCAGCAGTCCCGGACTAGCGGGCGGGGAGACCCAGTACTTC.

By share, this clone ranks as medium-sized. The chain has TRBV7-2 and TRBJ1-3; TRBD1 might be the D (6 bases). From germline, CDR1 is SGHTA and CDR2 FQGNSA. Deletions cut 1 base from V and 5 bases from J, with 9 bases between. The CDR3 length is 14 residues. The CDR3 coding sequence is TGTGCCAGCAGCTTAGAGACAGGACGAAACACCATATATTTT. Its translation: CASSLETGRNTIYF. The full variable domain, rest sourced from reference TRBV7-2 and TRBJ1-3, is GAGVSQSPSNKVTEKGKDVELRCDPISGHTALYWYRQSLGQGLEFLIYFQGNSAPDKSGLPSDRFSAERTGGSVSTLTIQRTQQEDSAVYLCASSLETGRNTIYFGEGSWLTVV.

The rearrangement uses TRBV15 and TRBJ2-5, with D unresolved. Trimming pared 3 bases from V and 3 bases from J, leaving 2 bases between. This CDR3 region has 11 residues. From germline, CDR1 is LNHNV and CDR2 YYDKDF (reference sequence). CDR3 sequence (DNA): TGTGCCACCAGCAGGGAAGAGACCCAGTACTTC. Its protein is CATSREETQYF.

The chain links TRBV7-8 to TRBJ2-1; 10 bases line up with TRBD1. The V gene end was trimmed by 4 bases and the J gene end by 8 bases; junction bases not matched to a gene: 2. The CDR3 is made up of 13 amino acids. The germline CDR1 and CDR2 sequences are SGHVS and FQNEAQ. The CDR3 loop reads CASSWDRGHEQFF. In DNA form, the CDR3 reads TGTGCCAGCAGCTGGGACAGGGGACATGAGCAGTTCTTC.

The rearrangement joins TRBV11-2 to TRBJ2-2; the match to TRBD1 covers 7 bases. This CDR3 has 15 residues. V was clipped by 5 bases and J by 5 bases; unmatched bases: 8. CDR1 is SGHAT and CDR2 is FQNNGV in the germline V gene. DNA of the CDR3: TGTGCCAGCAGCCTCCAGGGACAGTATACCGGGGAGCTGTTTTTT. Translated: CASSLQGQYTGELFF.

The chain recombines TRBV11-2 with TRBJ1-2, with unresolved D. The length of the CDR3 is 16 residues. CDR1 and CDR2 from the germline V gene are SGHAT and FQNNGV. V lost 2 bases and J lost 4, with 17 bases in between. The CDR3 loop is CASSLRAPQVGYGYTF. The CDR3 DNA reads TGTGCCAGCAGCTTAAGGGCACCTCAGGTCGGCTATGGCTACACCTTC.

The rearrangement links TRBV6-5 to TRBJ2-3, with 9 bases that match TRBD2. With V trimmed by 4 bases and J by 1 base, 3 bases remained unmatched. The CDR3 extends over 15 amino acids. Germline V CDR1 and CDR2: MNHEY, SVGAGI. The CDR3 DNA sequence: TGTGCCAGCAGTTTCTCTAGCGGGGGCACAGATACGCAGTATTTT. Amino acid sequence: CASSFSSGGTDTQYF.

This clone is medium-sized by share. The junction does not match germline at one end; this may be a read error. The chain uses TRBV7-2 and TRBJ1-2, with D uncertain. CDR3 length equals 11 residues. Germline CDR1 reads SGHTA; CDR2 reads FQGNSA. The CDR3 DNA sequence: TGTGCCAGCAGCCCCAAAGGGAGCTTGAACTTC. This codes for CASSPKGSLNF.

This clone occurred once. The chain combines TRBV6-5 with TRBJ1-1; unclear D gene. CDR3 length: 14 amino acids. Trimming left V 4 bases short and J 1 base short, with 10 bases between. Germline V CDR1 and CDR2: MNHEY, SVGAGI. Written as DNA, the CDR3 is TGTGCCAGCAGTTTAGCGGCGGGGAACACTGAAGCTTTCTTT. The encoded protein is CASSLAAGNTEAFF.

This chain joins TRBV2 and TRBJ2-5, with a tentative D call TRBD1 (6 bases). The CDR3 is 15 residues long. V was clipped by 6 bases and J by 1 base, with 15 bases between them. CDR1 and CDR2 (germline): SNHLY, FYNNEI. This CDR3 reads CASRADRSPQETQYF. DNA of the CDR3: TGTGCCAGCAGGGCAGACAGGAGCCCCCAAGAGACCCAGTACTTC.

V gene TRBV10-2 combines with J gene TRBJ2-2; D might be TRBD2 (6 bases). The CDR3 spans 13 residues. CDR1 and CDR2 (germline): WSHSY, SAAADI. V was clipped by 6 bases and J by 7 bases, with 12 bases between them. The CDR3 coding sequence is TGCGCCAGCAGCGTAGCGGTTTACGGGGAGCTGTTTTTT. Protein sequence: CASSVAVYGELFF.

This clone was recorded only once. This chain links TRBV7-2 with TRBJ1-2; 9 positions agree with TRBD1. CDR3 length equals 14 residues. The V gene's germline CDR1 is SGHTA and CDR2 FQGNSA. The V segment lost 5 bases and the J segment 8 bases; nucleotides outside the gene matches: 9. The CDR3 loop is CASSPSRTGDGYTF. The CDR3 DNA follows: TGTGCCAGCAGCCCATCAAGGACAGGGGACGGCTACACCTTC.

The chain links TRBV5-1 to TRBJ2-5; D might be TRBD1 or TRBD2, each matching 5 bases. V was clipped by 0 bases and J by 5 bases, with 8 bases between them. Germline values: CDR1 SGHRS, CDR2 YFSETQ. This CDR3 contains 13 residues. CDR3 sequence (DNA): TGCGCCAGCAGCTTGGGACGGGGCGAGACCCAGTACTTC. Protein sequence: CASSLGRGETQYF. Full variable domain (rest looked up from reference TRBV5-1 and TRBJ2-5): KAGVTQTPRYLIKTRGQQVTLSCSPISGHRSVSWYQQTPGQGLQFLFEYFSETQRNKGNFPGRFSGRQFSNSRSEMNVSTLELGDSALYLCASSLGRGETQYFGPGTRLLVL.

The table lists this clone with a few counts. The rearrangement joins TRBV19 to TRBJ2-1; TRBD2 agrees at 11 bases. Germline lookup yields CDR1 LNHDA and CDR2 SQIVND (reference sequence). This CDR3 spans 15 amino acids. Unmatched junction bases numbered 5, after V lost 3 bases and J lost 7 bases. CDR3 amino acids: CASSIGASGGNEQFF. CDR3 nucleotide sequence: TGTGCCAGTAGTATCGGAGCTAGCGGGGGGAATGAGCAGTTCTTC.